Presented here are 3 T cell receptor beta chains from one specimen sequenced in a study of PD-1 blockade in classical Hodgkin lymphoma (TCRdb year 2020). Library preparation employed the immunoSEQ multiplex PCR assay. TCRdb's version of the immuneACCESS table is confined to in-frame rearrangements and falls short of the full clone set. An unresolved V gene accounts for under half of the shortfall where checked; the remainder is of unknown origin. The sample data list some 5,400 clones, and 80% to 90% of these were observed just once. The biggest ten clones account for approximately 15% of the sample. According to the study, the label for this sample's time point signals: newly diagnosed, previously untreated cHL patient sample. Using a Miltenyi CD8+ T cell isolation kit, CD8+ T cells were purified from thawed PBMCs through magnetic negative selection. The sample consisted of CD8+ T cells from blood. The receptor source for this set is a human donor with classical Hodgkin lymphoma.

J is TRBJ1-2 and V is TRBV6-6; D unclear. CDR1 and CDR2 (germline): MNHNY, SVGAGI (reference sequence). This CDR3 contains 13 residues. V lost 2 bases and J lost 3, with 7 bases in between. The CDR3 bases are TGTGCCAGCAGTTACGGGCAGCACTATGGCTACACCTTC. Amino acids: CASSYGQHYGYTF.

CDR3 in amino acids: CASSLDFGTNYGYTF. The DNA of the CDR3 is TGTGCCAGCAGCTTAGATTTTGGCACTAACTATGGCTACACCTTC. The chain uses TRBV7-9 and TRBJ1-2; D unclear. Germline CDR1 and CDR2: SEHNR and FQNEAQ (reference sequence). V dropped 1 base and J dropped 0 bases, with 9 bases sitting between them. The CDR3 has 15 amino acids.

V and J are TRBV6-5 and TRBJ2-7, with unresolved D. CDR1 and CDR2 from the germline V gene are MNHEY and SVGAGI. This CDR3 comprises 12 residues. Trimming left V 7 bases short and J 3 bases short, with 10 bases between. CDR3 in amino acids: CASNSGIYEQYF. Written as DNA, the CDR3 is TGTGCCAGCAACTCGGGTATCTACGAGCAGTACTTC.